Presented here are 11 T cell receptor beta chains from one specimen sequenced in a study of patients and donors after allogeneic stem cell transplantation. TCRdb analysed the RT-PCR reads with MiXCR anew, one entry per CDR3 protein. The profile shows approximately 430,000 distinct CDR3 sequences, around 16% of them singletons. The material sequenced was blood, either unsorted or a sorted T cell fraction (not recorded which). The receptors stem from a human donor who was either an allogeneic HSCT recipient or a stem cell or donor lymphocyte infusion donor (not recorded which). It is not recorded whose cells these are; they may come from a transplant donor.

In its sample, this clonotype was seen a few times. This chain joins TRBV24-1 and TRBJ2-3; D gene unclear. Germline CDR1 is KGHDR and CDR2 is SFDVKD. This CDR3 spans 12 amino acids. The germline V and J ends were trimmed by 4 bases and 6 bases, with 7 bases remaining between them. The CDR3 coding sequence is TGTGCCACCAGTGACACGAGGGATACGCAGTATTTT. Encoded protein: CATSDTRDTQYF.

The genes are TRBV11-3 and TRBJ2-5; 10 bases agree with TRBD1. The CDR3 contains 16 residues. Germline V gene sequence: CDR1 SGHNT, CDR2 YENEEA. J was trimmed by 4 bases and V by 5 bases; bases with no gene match: 10. The CDR3 here is CASSDVHRDRGETQYF. In DNA, the CDR3 is TGTGCCAGCAGCGACGTTCACCGGGACAGGGGAGAGACCCAGTACTTC.

The J gene is TRBJ2-7, the V gene TRBV6-1; the D call may be TRBD1 or TRBD2 (5 bases each). This CDR3 is 14 amino acids long. Per the germline V gene, CDR1 is MNHNS and CDR2 is SASEGT. V gave up 6 bases and J gave up 6 bases, with 18 bases separating them. CDR3 coding DNA: TGTGCCAGCAGCCGCACGGGACCCTCTCTCGAGCAGTACTTC. This translates into CASSRTGPSLEQYF.

In its sample, this clonotype was seen a few times. V is TRBV7-6 and J is TRBJ1-3, with D perhaps TRBD1 (6 bases). The CDR3 totals 16 residues. The germline V and J ends were trimmed by 4 bases and 0 bases, with 13 bases remaining between them. Germline lookup yields CDR1 SGHVS and CDR2 FNYEAQ. CDR3 residues: CASSSLRGHSGNTIYF. Written as DNA, the CDR3 is TGTGCCAGCAGCTCCCTTCGGGGACACTCTGGAAACACCATATATTTT.

The CDR3 is CASSLGAGYEQFF. The CDR3 coding sequence is TGTGCCAGCAGCTTAGGGGCCGGGTATGAGCAGTTCTTC. This chain uses TRBV7-9 with TRBJ2-1, with D uncertain. The CDR3 sequence is 13 residues long. With 1 base removed from V and 8 bases from J, the gap between germline ends came to 9 bases. Germline CDR1 SEHNR, CDR2 FQNEAQ (reference sequence).

This clonotype has a handful of counts. V usage is TRBV2 and J usage is TRBJ2-3; D is unresolved. The CDR3 runs to 15 residues. V gave up 4 bases and J gave up 0 bases, with 11 bases separating them. In germline, CDR1 is SNHLY, CDR2 FYNNEI. CDR3 protein: CASSVEGYSTDTQYF. Written as DNA, the CDR3 is TGTGCCAGCAGTGTTGAAGGGTACAGCACAGATACGCAGTATTTT.

Many counts were recorded for this clonotype. This chain joins TRBV5-1 and TRBJ2-1; possible D gene TRBD2, 6 bases. V lost 4 bases, J lost 8 bases, and 10 bases lay in between. From germline, CDR1 is SGHRS and CDR2 YFSETQ. This CDR3 is built from 12 residues. CDR3 sequence reads: CASSRRDYEQFF. Written as DNA, the CDR3 is TGCGCCAGCAGCCGGCGGGATTATGAGCAGTTCTTC.

There are a few counts of this clonotype. J is TRBJ2-1 and V is TRBV30; D uncertain. The CDR3 runs 16 residues. Germline V gives CDR1 GTSNPN, CDR2 SVGIG (reference sequence). V dropped 0 bases and J dropped 7 bases, with 19 bases sitting between them. In DNA form, the CDR3 reads TGTGCCTGGAGTGTACCTGGGTTATCGAAGAGGAATGAGCAGTTCTTC. Translating it yields CAWSVPGLSKRNEQFF.

This clonotype was counted many times. The chain couples TRBV5-1 to TRBJ2-1; a weak D match, TRBD2 (5 bases). Germline-derived CDR1 and CDR2 are SGHRS and YFSETQ. This CDR3 comprises 11 residues. Trimming took 4 bases from V and 14 from J, leaving 13 bases between them. CDR3 bases: TGCGCCAGCAGCCTGGGAGTAGAGGAGTTCTTC. Encoded protein: CASSLGVEEFF.

This clonotype was picked up many times. This sequence joins TRBV4-3 and TRBJ1-4; D might be TRBD1 (5 bases). V was pared by 0 bases and J by 8 bases, with 16 bases between. The CDR3 consists of 16 residues. Germline loops: CDR1 LGHNA, CDR2 YSLEER. CDR3 region: CASSQDLGRVREKLFF. The CDR3 DNA is TGCGCCAGCAGCCAAGATCTGGGGCGGGTACGGGAAAAACTGTTTTTT.

The chain recombines TRBV24-1 with TRBJ2-5; TRBD1 aligns across 9 bases. Germline CDR1 KGHDR, CDR2 SFDVKD. The CDR3 contains 20 residues. The trim removed 1 base at V and 4 bases at J, leaving 18 bases unmatched. In DNA form, the CDR3 reads TGTGCCACCAGTGATTTTCGGAGCGACAAACGGACAGGGGTTCTAGAGACCCAGTACTTC. Its translation is CATSDFRSDKRTGVLETQYF.